This record covers a single TCR beta chain. This entry is derived from a study of shared T cell receptors in the human thymus. With V trimmed by 3 bases and J by 4 bases, 9 bases remained unmatched. The CDR3 runs 15 residues. Per germline, CDR1 MDHEN and CDR2 SYDVKM. The method was immunoSEQ multiplex PCR; TCRdb's version includes in-frame clones alone and lacks a portion of them. The sample has some 660,000 clones, more than 70% seen once. The same specimen was also included in a second study, on human thymus T cells. This second study says: Donation was from healthy Finnish infants who were having corrective surgery that addressed congenital heart defects. Thymus specimens were resections from corrective heart surgery. Usage of V and J genes appeared biased in thymic and blood repertoires. Related work found strong thymic repertoire overlap between unrelated individuals.

The source material was thymocytes. The rearrangement joins TRBV28 to TRBJ2-7; 7 positions agree with TRBD2. This clonotype originated in a boy less than two years old with a congenital heart defect. CDR3 nucleotide sequence: TGTGCCAGCAGTTTCCCCGGGGAGGGATTGTACGAGCAGTACTTC. Translated: CASSFPGEGLYEQYF.